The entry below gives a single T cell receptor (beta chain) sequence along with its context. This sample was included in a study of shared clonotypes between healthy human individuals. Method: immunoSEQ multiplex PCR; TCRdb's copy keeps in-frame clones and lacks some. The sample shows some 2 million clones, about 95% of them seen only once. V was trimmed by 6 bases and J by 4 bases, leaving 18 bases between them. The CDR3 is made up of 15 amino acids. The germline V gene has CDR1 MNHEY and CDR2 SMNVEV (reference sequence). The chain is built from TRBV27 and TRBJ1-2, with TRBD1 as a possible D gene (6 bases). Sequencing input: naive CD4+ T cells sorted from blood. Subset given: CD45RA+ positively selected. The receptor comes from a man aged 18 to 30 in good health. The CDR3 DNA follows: TGTGCCAGCAGGCCTTCGGACAGTCTTAGCTATGGCTACACCTTC. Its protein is CASRPSDSLSYGYTF.